Shown below are 4 T cell receptor beta chains from a single sample sequenced in a study of CXCR3-negative and CXCR3-positive naive CD8 T cells. UMI labels and 5' RACE were used to prepare the TRB cDNA libraries. TCRdb reworked the 5' RACE reads into one entry per CDR3 protein, no DNA. This repertoire includes roughly 56,000 distinct CDR3 sequences. Sequencing was carried out using naive CXCR3- CD8+ T cells from blood. Noted subset: CD45RO-CCR7+CD27+CD95- naive CD8+ T cells lacking CXCR3 (TNR3-). These receptors all come from a human donor in good health. Some clones in this sample may be carry-over from other donors' samples.

The chain recombines TRBV6-5 with TRBJ2-7; without DNA, the TCRdb call of TRBD1 cannot be checked. Looked up from germline, CDR1 is MNHEY and CDR2 is SVGAGI. This CDR3 comprises 12 residues. The chain's CDR3 is CASSGDPYEQYF.

This sequence joins TRBV27 and TRBJ1-6. The CDR3 is made up of 15 amino acids. CDR1 is MNHEY, CDR2 SMNVEV, per germline (reference sequence). The CDR3 here is CASSRVFTWDSPLHF.

The chain joins TRBV15 to TRBJ1-1. The germline gives CDR1 LNHNV, CDR2 YYDKDF (reference sequence). CDR3 length: 14 amino acids. This CDR3 reads CATSLAGRPTEAFF.

V and J are TRBV28 and TRBJ2-2. Per germline, CDR1 MDHEN and CDR2 SYDVKM. This CDR3 spans 13 amino acids. Here the CDR3 reads CASSFLVTGELFF. Using reference TRBV28 and TRBJ2-2 for the parts outside the CDR3, the full variable domain is DVKVTQSSRYLVKRTGEKVFLECVQDMDHENMFWYRQDPGLGLRLIYFSYDVKMKEKGDIPEGYSVSREKKERFSLILESASTNQTSMYLCASSFLVTGELFFGEGSRLTVL.